The 26 T cell receptor beta chains presented below share a single source sample, sequenced in a study of identical twins. TCRdb re-called the 5' RACE reads with MiXCR, one entry per CDR3 protein. The sample holds about 490,000 distinct CDR3 sequences, roughly 15% seen once. This same sample was also part of a study on yellow fever vaccine responses in identical twins.

Sequenced input: CD4+ T cells sorted from blood. The origin of the receptors is a woman aged 18-35 years in good health.

This clonotype was counted between two and nine times. The chain joins TRBV3-1 to TRBJ2-7, with TRBD2 as a possible D gene (6 bases). The length of the CDR3 is 15 residues. V was shortened by 4 bases and J by 1 base, with 14 bases between the two germline ends. Germline V lookup: CDR1 LGHDT, CDR2 YNNKEL (reference sequence). The CDR3: CASSRILDYSYEQYF. The CDR3 DNA follows: TGTGCCAGCAGCCGGATCTTGGACTATTCCTACGAGCAGTACTTC.

This clonotype was seen more than once but under ten times. The chain is built from TRBV5-1 and TRBJ2-7; maybe TRBD2 (6 bases). V was shortened by 2 bases and J by 2 bases, with 11 bases between the two germline ends. The CDR3 runs 14 residues. Germline V lookup: CDR1 SGHRS, CDR2 YFSETQ. In DNA, the CDR3 is TGCGCCAGCAGCTTAGCGGGCCAGACCTACGAGCAGTACTTC. Translation: CASSLAGQTYEQYF.

This clonotype was counted only a few times. The chain's CDR3 is CSAAHREETQYF. The DNA of the CDR3 is TGCAGTGCTGCCCACAGGGAAGAGACCCAGTACTTC. V is TRBV20-1 and J is TRBJ2-5, with a tentative D call TRBD1 (6 bases). Germline CDR1 is DFQATT and CDR2 is SNEGSKA (reference sequence). The V gene lost 5 bases and the J gene lost 3 bases, with 10 bases spanning the gap. The length of the CDR3 is 12 residues.

Only a few counts were recorded for this clonotype. This rearrangement joins TRBV12-5 to TRBJ2-1; TRBD2 is a possible D gene (6 bases). CDR1 is LGHNT and CDR2 is FRNRAP in the germline V gene. The CDR3 spans 17 residues. The ends were cut back, 0 bases at V and 4 bases at J, with 16 bases in the middle. CDR3 sequence: CASGLVLRRVRYNEQFF. The CDR3 DNA reads TGTGCTAGTGGTTTGGTACTTCGGAGGGTCAGGTACAATGAGCAGTTCTTC.

This clonotype was seen ten or more times. V usage is TRBV2 and J usage is TRBJ2-6; D possibly matches TRBD1 or TRBD2 (5 bases each). CDR1 is SNHLY and CDR2 is FYNNEI in the germline V gene. The CDR3 consists of 16 residues. Trimming took off 7 bases at V and 0 bases at J, with 13 bases between the two ends. Here the CDR3 reads CASTWDGHSGANVLTF. The CDR3 DNA reads TGTGCCAGCACCTGGGACGGGCACTCTGGGGCCAACGTCCTGACTTTC.

The chain joins TRBV4-1 to TRBJ2-1; D remains ambiguous. From germline, CDR1 is MGHRA and CDR2 YSYEKL. The V end lost 1 base, the J end lost 0 bases, and 10 bases lay between the germline ends. This CDR3 region has 16 residues. CDR3 DNA: TGCGCCAGCAGCCAAGTACTATCTCTCTCCTACAATGAGCAGTTCTTC. Protein: CASSQVLSLSYNEQFF.

The rearrangement joins TRBV6-1 to TRBJ2-3; a possible D gene is TRBD1 (6 bases). Germline V gene lookup returns CDR1 MNHNS and CDR2 SASEGT. This CDR3 has 15 residues. The V end lost 5 bases, the J end lost 0 bases, and 12 bases lay between the germline ends. CDR3 DNA: TGTGCCAGCAGTCGACAGGCCTTTAGCACAGATACGCAGTATTTT. Its translation is CASSRQAFSTDTQYF.

This clonotype was counted a single time. The chain joins TRBV28 to TRBJ2-7; no definite D call. The V end lost 2 bases, the J end lost 1 base, and 6 bases lay between the germline ends. CDR3 size: 13 residues. CDR1 is MDHEN and CDR2 is SYDVKM in the germline V gene. CDR3 nucleotide sequence: TGTGCCAGCAGTTTACCCAGATCCTACGAGCAGTACTTC. It codes for CASSLPRSYEQYF.

This clonotype was recorded a few times. J is TRBJ2-1 and V is TRBV10-3; 11 bases fit TRBD2. The germline V gene encodes CDR1 ENHRY and CDR2 SYGVKD. V lost 6 bases, J lost 10 bases, and 5 bases stayed unmatched. The CDR3 is 13 residues long. Written as DNA, the CDR3 is TGTGCCATCAGCTCGGGACTAGCGGAAGAGCAGTTCTTC. Protein: CAISSGLAEEQFF.

This clonotype was counted only a few times. The chain uses TRBV7-2 and TRBJ2-1; 7 bases fit TRBD2. Trimming cost V 5 bases and J 6 bases; bases outside gene matches: 10. Germline V lookup: CDR1 SGHTA, CDR2 FQGNSA. This CDR3 has 15 residues. As DNA, the CDR3 is TGTGCCAGCAGCACGCTGAGCGGGACTGTCAATGAGCAGTTCTTC. This codes for CASSTLSGTVNEQFF.

CDR3 loop: CASSPVERLAGSNIQYF. In DNA, the CDR3 is TGTGCCAGCAGTCCCGTCGAAAGGCTAGCCGGATCAAACATTCAGTACTTC. This chain connects TRBV28 to TRBJ2-4; maybe TRBD2 (5 bases). V dropped 5 bases and J dropped 6 bases, with 23 bases sitting between them. This CDR3 is 17 amino acids long. Germline CDR1 MDHEN, CDR2 SYDVKM.

The chain uses TRBV25-1 and TRBJ2-5; 11 positions match TRBD2. The CDR3 has 17 amino acids. V dropped 4 bases and J dropped 9; count of bases not matched to a gene: 16. The germline V gene has CDR1 MGHDK and CDR2 SYGVNS. The CDR3, as DNA: TGTGCCAGCAGTGCTCTTCCCGGGACTAGCGGTCCGTGGGCCCAGTACTTC. Amino acids: CASSALPGTSGPWAQYF.

The rearrangement uses TRBV29-1 and TRBJ1-1; D perhaps matches TRBD1 (5 bases). The length of the CDR3 is 13 residues. V was shortened by 7 bases and J by 5 bases, with 17 bases between the two germline ends. Germline values: CDR1 SQVTM, CDR2 ANQGSEA. DNA of the CDR3: TGCAGCGAGCAGGTCCAGGGTGAGACTGAAGCTTTCTTT. Protein product: CSEQVQGETEAFF.

V usage is TRBV2 and J usage is TRBJ2-2; no reliable D call. The CDR3 runs to 16 residues. The V end lost 4 bases, the J end lost 1 base, and 13 bases lay between the germline ends. Per the germline V gene, CDR1 is SNHLY and CDR2 is FYNNEI. The CDR3 nucleotides read TGTGCCAGCAGTGCATTAACAACACAGAACACCGGGGAGCTGTTTTTT. Its protein product is CASSALTTQNTGELFF.

This clonotype has only a few counts. V and J are TRBV15 and TRBJ1-2; no reliable D call. Germline values: CDR1 LNHNV, CDR2 YYDKDF (reference sequence). CDR3 length: 11 amino acids. The V end was cut by 0 bases, the J end by 14 bases, with 10 bases between. CDR3 in DNA: TGTGCCACCAGCAGAGATTGGCGACGGACCTTC. This translates into CATSRDWRRTF.

The chain recombines TRBV11-3 with TRBJ2-7, with D possibly being TRBD1 (6 bases). The CDR3 length is 14 residues. The V gene lost 2 bases and the J gene lost 4 bases, with 12 bases spanning the gap. Germline CDR1 is SGHNT and CDR2 is YENEEA. The CDR3 loop is CASSLKQGLYEQYF. Written as DNA, the CDR3 is TGTGCCAGCAGCTTAAAACAGGGTTTATACGAGCAGTACTTC.

This clonotype was observed a handful of times. The chain has TRBV7-6 and TRBJ2-2; TRBD2 matches 8 bases. V dropped 2 bases and J dropped 2; count of bases not matched to a gene: 7. The CDR3 covers 17 residues. Germline V lookup: CDR1 SGHVS, CDR2 FNYEAQ. The CDR3, as DNA: TGTGCCAGCAGCTTACGGGGGGGGGCCGTAAACACCGGGGAGCTGTTTTTT. Its translation: CASSLRGGAVNTGELFF.

This clonotype appeared a few times. The V and J genes are TRBV7-2 and TRBJ1-2; D not resolved. The CDR3 length is 14 residues. V dropped 0 bases and J dropped 4 bases, with 9 bases sitting between them. Germline-derived CDR1 and CDR2 are SGHTA and FQGNSA. In DNA, the CDR3 is TGTGCCAGCAGCTTAGCATGGACCCTCTATGGCTACACCTTC. Residues: CASSLAWTLYGYTF.

The J gene is TRBJ2-2, the V gene TRBV3-1; 10 bases match TRBD1. The CDR3 runs 15 residues. V gave up 4 bases and J gave up 7 bases; unmatched junction bases: 6. The germline CDR1 and CDR2 sequences are LGHDT and YNNKEL (reference sequence). CDR3 region: CASSRDRGRFGELFF. The CDR3 DNA is TGTGCCAGCAGCCGTGACAGGGGGCGGTTCGGGGAGCTGTTTTTT.

This clonotype showed up just a few times. The chain carries TRBV2 and TRBJ2-1; TRBD2 matches at 14 bases. Germline CDR1 and CDR2: SNHLY and FYNNEI. This CDR3 comprises 13 residues. With 10 bases clipped from V and 9 bases from J, the junction kept 5 bases outside the gene matches. In nucleotides, the CDR3 is TGTGCCACCGGGACTAGCGGGAGAGGTGAGCAGTTCTTC. Residues: CATGTSGRGEQFF.

CDR3 DNA sequence: TGTGCCAGCAGCGTAGGAACCGGAGGGGGCTTTACCGAGCAGTACTTC. The encoded protein is CASSVGTGGGFTEQYF. The chain recombines TRBV9 with TRBJ2-7; D is perhaps TRBD1 (7 bases). The V and J ends lost 0 bases and 6 bases respectively, with 19 bases between them. From germline, CDR1 is SGDLS and CDR2 YYNGEE. The CDR3 is 16 residues long.

This clonotype came up a few times. The chain employs TRBV5-1 and TRBJ2-1; D ambiguous. The germline gives CDR1 SGHRS, CDR2 YFSETQ. V was trimmed by 0 bases and J by 7 bases, leaving 11 bases between them. The CDR3 spans 14 residues. DNA for the CDR3: TGCGCCAGCAGCTTGGATTTTGTGGGGAATGAGCAGTTCTTC. Translating gives CASSLDFVGNEQFF.

This clonotype has more than one count but fewer than ten. The rearrangement uses TRBV20-1 and TRBJ2-7; D gene ambiguous. Trimming cost V 0 bases and J 3 bases, with 9 bases left between them. The CDR3 has 13 amino acids. CDR1 DFQATT and CDR2 SNEGSKA come from the germline V gene (reference sequence). The CDR3 DNA reads as TGCAGTGCTAGAGATAGGTACCACTACGAGCAGTACGTC. It yields the protein CSARDRYHYEQYV.

The rearrangement joins TRBV5-1 to TRBJ1-6; D perhaps matches TRBD1 (5 bases). CDR1 is SGHRS and CDR2 is YFSETQ in the germline V gene. V lost 4 bases and J 8 bases, leaving 10 bases between the germline ends. This CDR3 is 13 amino acids long. The CDR3 spells CASSAGLDSPLHF. Written as DNA, the CDR3 is TGCGCCAGCAGCGCAGGGCTTGATTCACCCCTCCACTTT. The variable domain in full, with the rest retrieved from reference TRBV5-1 and TRBJ1-6, is KAGVTQTPRYLIKTRGQQVTLSCSPISGHRSVSWYQQTPGQGLQFLFEYFSETQRNKGNFPGRFSGRQFSNSRSEMNVSTLELGDSALYLCASSAGLDSPLHFGNGTRLTVT.

This clonotype was detected a few times. This sequence joins TRBV20-1 and TRBJ2-5, with unresolved D. Germline lookup yields CDR1 DFQATT and CDR2 SNEGSKA (reference sequence). The CDR3 has 11 residues. Trimming cost V 5 bases and J 5 bases, with 9 bases left between them. Here the CDR3 DNA reads TGCAGTGCTTTTCTCTGGGAGACCCAGTACTTC. As protein: CSAFLWETQYF.

This clonotype has ten or more counts. The genes are TRBV5-1 and TRBJ2-3; perhaps TRBD2 as D (7 bases). The CDR3 totals 14 residues. Germline CDR1 and CDR2: SGHRS and YFSETQ. Trimming removed 6 bases from V and 6 bases from J, with 17 bases in between. CDR3 protein: CASNNGGLSDTQYF. The CDR3 DNA follows: TGCGCCAGCAACAACGGGGGGCTGTCGGATACGCAGTATTTT.